This T cell receptor (beta chain) was captured by sequencing in a study of CD8+ T cells in alopecia areata. Overall study results and limits: Clonality was higher in lesional than normal scalp, especially in alopecia totalis/universalis.

In this sample, this clone turned up a few times. Its matching antigen is unknown. Germline-derived CDR1 and CDR2 are PRHDT and FYEKMQ (reference sequence). The V segment lost 4 bases and the J segment 0 bases; nucleotides outside the gene matches: 3. This CDR3 has 15 amino acids. Reverse transcribed after extraction, RNA yielded cDNA as the sequencing template. Here immunoSEQ multiplex PCR was the method, and the copy in TCRdb shows in-frame clones only, minus some. The data show 60,000 to 85,000 clones, approximately 66% seen once. The treatment was: oral pan-JAK inhibitor, 5-10 mg twice daily. As part of sample collection, lesional scalp punch biopsies and peripheral blood were taken from alopecia areata patients.

Specimen: CD8+ T cells sorted from blood, collected at week 24, from a patient treated with tofacitinib. This chain joins TRBV13 and TRBJ2-3; 8 positions agree with TRBD1. The clonotype was recovered from a human donor with alopecia areata. Written as DNA, the CDR3 is TGTGCCAGCAGCTCCCGGACAGGGAGCACAGATACGCAGTATTTT. This encodes CASSSRTGSTDTQYF.